This T cell receptor beta chain originates from a study of early stage breast cancer tumors. The study's findings and limits: Tumors had roughly 2.4-fold higher T cell density and higher clonality than adjacent normal breast tissue.

A note on this clone: No antigen is known for it.

Measured with immunoSEQ multiplex PCR; TCRdb has only the in-frame clones, and not every one. The profile covers 25,000 to 35,000 clones, with roughly 55% appearing a single time and 7% to 9.5% taken by the ten largest. The CDR3 extends over 16 amino acids. Trimming pared 3 bases from V and 0 bases from J, leaving 15 bases between. Germline CDR1 is MNHNY and CDR2 is SVGAGI (reference sequence). Sequenced: breast tumor tissue. The chain combines TRBV6-6 with TRBJ2-7, with D possibly matching TRBD1 (8 bases). The source of this sequence is a person between 50 and 60 years old with breast cancer. CDR3 sequence: CASSYQGASGSYEQYF. The CDR3 nucleotides are TGTGCCAGCAGTTATCAGGGGGCTAGCGGCTCCTACGAGCAGTACTTC.